Listed below are T cell receptor beta chains from one sample, sequenced in a study of OX40 agonist ivuxolimab in advanced cancers. Method: immunoSEQ multiplex PCR; TCRdb's copy keeps in-frame clones and lacks some. The sample lists 70,000 to 100,000 clones, 75% to 90% seen once, with about 7% in the top ten. Sequencing was performed on CD4+ or CD8+ T cells sorted from blood, taken in a trial of the OX40 agonist ivuxolimab. These receptors were collected from an adult with an advanced solid tumor such as melanoma, head and neck, liver or kidney cancer. Each CDR3 is given with its conserved first and last residue. The D gene is left open where the match is weak. The size field is filled for only some rows; it gives once, few, many or a size class.

v_gene	d_gene	abundance	j_gene	len	CDR3aa	CDR3nt
TRBV11-2	-	-	TRBJ1-5	14	CASSLGGEGQPQHF	TGTGCCAGCAGCCTTGGGGGGGAAGGCCAGCCCCAGCATTTT
TRBV6-6	TRBD2	-	TRBJ2-7	15	CASSYLAGAFWEQYF	TGTGCCAGCAGTTACCTAGCGGGGGCTTTTTGGGAGCAGTACTTC
TRBV9	-	-	TRBJ2-1	16	CASSLNLAPERHEQFF	TGTGCCAGCAGCCTAAATCTAGCGCCAGAAAGGCATGAGCAGTTCTTC
TRBV27	-	-	TRBJ2-1	12	CASSLSGNEQFF	TGTGCCAGCAGTTTATCCGGGAATGAGCAGTTCTTC
TRBV5-1	-	few	TRBJ1-5	14	CASSPEGVEQPQHF	TGCGCCAGCAGCCCGGAGGGGGTGGAGCAGCCCCAGCATTTT
TRBV6-5	-	-	TRBJ1-1	14	CASSYSTGPTEAFF	TGTGCCAGCAGTTACTCGACGGGACCCACTGAAGCTTTCTTT
TRBV6-6	-	-	TRBJ1-1	14	CASSYLGLDTEAFF	TGTGCCAGCAGTTATCTGGGGTTGGACACTGAAGCTTTCTTT
TRBV10-1	-	-	TRBJ2-7	12	CASSDREYEQYF	TGCGCCAGCAGTGACAGGGAATACGAGCAGTACTTC
TRBV9	-	-	TRBJ2-1	15	CASSSRLSLNNEQFF	TGTGCCAGCAGCTCCCGTTTGTCTCTAAACAATGAGCAGTTCTTC
TRBV7-9	-	-	TRBJ2-6	17	CASSPRTGLSGANVLTF	TGTGCCAGCAGCCCCCGAACAGGGCTCTCTGGGGCCAACGTCCTGACTTTC
TRBV7-3	TRBD2	-	TRBJ2-2	17	CASSHYTSGIFSGELFF	TGTGCCAGCAGCCACTATACTAGCGGGATTTTTAGCGGGGAGCTGTTTTTT
TRBV27	TRBD2	-	TRBJ2-7	14	CASSLGLADYEQYF	TGTGCCAGCAGTTTAGGTCTAGCGGATTACGAGCAGTACTTC
TRBV1	-	-	TRBJ2-1	16	CTSSQDRGLGLNEQFF	TGCACCAGCAGCCAAGATAGAGGACTAGGCTTGAATGAGCAGTTCTTC
TRBV9	-	-	TRBJ1-2	14	CASSGGGVHYGYTF	TGTGCCAGCAGCGGAGGGGGAGTGCACTATGGCTACACCTTC
TRBV27	TRBD1	-	TRBJ2-7	15	CASSLNSDRGREQYF	TGTGCCAGCAGTTTAAACTCCGACAGGGGTCGCGAGCAGTACTTC
TRBV27	-	-	TRBJ1-5	12	CASWTAEGPQHF	TGTGCCAGCTGGACGGCCGAGGGACCCCAGCATTTT
TRBV18	TRBD2	-	TRBJ2-7	16	CASSPQGLAESYEQYF	TGTGCCAGCTCACCTCAGGGACTAGCGGAGTCCTACGAGCAGTACTTC
TRBV30	-	-	TRBJ2-7	13	CAWGPLGPYEQYF	TGTGCCTGGGGACCCTTGGGGCCCTACGAGCAGTACTTC
TRBV5-1	TRBD2	-	TRBJ2-1	18	CASSWPSGVPTHYNEQFF	TGCGCCAGCAGCTGGCCTAGCGGGGTCCCCACACACTACAATGAGCAGTTCTTC
TRBV28	TRBD1	-	TRBJ1-2	15	CASSFEGAILDGYTF	TGTGCCAGCAGTTTTGAGGGGGCGATCCTAGATGGCTACACCTTC
TRBV28	TRBD1	few	TRBJ1-5	12	CASSTATGGQHF	TGTGCCAGCAGTACCGCGACAGGGGGCCAGCATTTT
TRBV6-5	-	-	TRBJ2-2	15	CASSRGGRGRGELFF	TGTGCCAGCAGCCGGGGTGGAAGGGGGAGGGGGGAGCTGTTTTTT